This T cell receptor beta chain was sequenced during a study of T cells in Graves' hyperthyroidism and ophthalmopathy. As for the study in general: Upon initial diagnosis and before any treatment, peripheral blood was collected.

Cells are PBMCs isolated from around 10 ml of fresh blood. V was clipped by 0 bases and J by 6 bases, with 9 bases between them. Per germline, CDR1 SGHRS and CDR2 YFSETQ. There are 13 residues in the CDR3. There are many counts of this clonotype. RNA transcripts served as the template for amplifying TCR beta CDR3 regions. HTBI primers were the set used in a first-round RT-PCR of the TCR CDR3. Each CDR3 protein gets one entry after TCRdb re-called the multiplex PCR reads with MiXCR. The sample carries about 840,000 distinct CDR3 sequences, 38% recorded once. The J gene is TRBJ1-2, the V gene TRBV5-1, with D perhaps matching TRBD1 (6 bases). The sample consisted of blood. The origin of this receptor is a young man with Graves' hyperthyroidism. CDR3 amino acids: CASSLDNRDGYTF. Written as DNA, the CDR3 is TGCGCCAGCAGCTTGGATAACAGGGATGGCTACACCTTC. The full variable domain, in which reference TRBV5-1 and TRBJ1-2 provide the parts outside the CDR3, is KAGVTQTPRYLIKTRGQQVTLSCSPISGHRSVSWYQQTPGQGLQFLFEYFSETQRNKGNFPGRFSGRQFSNSRSEMNVSTLELGDSALYLCASSLDNRDGYTFGSGTRLTVV.